This T cell receptor beta chain came from a study of metastatic and nonmetastatic thyroid tumors. This clone was recorded a few times. Prior to thyroid surgery, none of the patients had received any treatment. TCRdb ran MiXCR on the PCR reads. The repertoire includes around 30,000 clones, around 4% of them detected once, and roughly 23% sits in the top ten. The sequenced material came from blood. The sequence derives from a female donor with papillary thyroid cancer or a benign thyroid nodule (not recorded which). Some clones in this sample may be carry-over from other donors' samples.

The DNA of the CDR3 is TGCAGCGTTGGAGGGGCGGGTAACTATGGCTACACCTTC. Protein: CSVGGAGNYGYTF. V is TRBV29-1 and J is TRBJ1-2, with a weak D call TRBD1 (5 bases). The germline gives CDR1 SQVTM, CDR2 ANQGSEA. V lost 4 bases and J lost 1, with 10 bases in between. This CDR3 region has 13 residues.